This T cell receptor (beta chain) was recovered during a study of Siglec-9 on CD8 T cells in melanoma. Study findings and constraints: An effector memory CD8+ T-cell subset seemingly accumulating in melanoma was reportedly marked and regulated by Siglec-9.

Comments on this clone: Antigen: not known.

The V and J ends lost 5 bases and 7 bases respectively, with 12 bases between them. There are 13 residues in the CDR3. The germline V gene has CDR1 SEHNR and CDR2 FQNEAQ (reference sequence). Only in-frame clones appear in the TCRdb table, and some are missing; sequencing was by immunoSEQ multiplex PCR. The top ten clones hold 5.8% of a sample with 25,000 to 35,000 clones, more than 80% of them seen once. Sequenced material: Siglec-9- CD8+ T cells sorted from blood. The J gene is TRBJ2-1, the V gene TRBV7-9; possible D gene TRBD1, 6 bases. The clonotype originates from a human donor in good health. CDR3 residues: CASSATQGNEQFF. As DNA, the CDR3 is TGTGCCAGCAGCGCAACTCAGGGGAATGAGCAGTTCTTC.